This TCR beta chain was recovered during a study of cytomegalovirus exposure and HLA in healthy donors. The assay was immunoSEQ multiplex PCR, and TCRdb's table has in-frame clones only and misses some. The data hold around 150,000 clones, with under 90% observed a single time. On this clone itself: As yet, its antigen is unknown.

The donors were in the roughly 120-subject validation cohort, distinct from the approximately 670-subject first cohort. Germline values: CDR1 SGHNT, CDR2 YYREEE (reference sequence). V was trimmed by 3 bases and J by 6 bases, leaving 16 bases between them. The CDR3 has 15 amino acids. General observations from the study: In vitro assays verified that a few CMV-associated chains recognized CMV antigens specifically. Subsequent analysis revealed that first-cohort TCR clusters tended to co-occur in the 120 or so validation repertoires.

This clonotype was obtained from a woman under 30 in good health and CMV-seropositive. The V and J genes are TRBV5-4 and TRBJ2-1, with D perhaps matching TRBD1 (7 bases). Sequenced sample: PBMCs. CDR3 coding DNA: TGTGCCAGCAGCTATCCGACAGGGAGGTCCAATGAGCAGTTCTTC. This encodes CASSYPTGRSNEQFF.